This entry lists 2 T cell receptor beta chains sequenced from one sample in a study of T cell responses to AZD1222 COVID-19 vaccine. TCRdb's table, derived via immunoSEQ multiplex PCR, lists solely in-frame clones and lacks some. The sample records about 130,000 clones, 93% being singletons. Sequencing was performed on peripheral blood, taken on day 0 of AZD1222 vaccination. All receptors derive from an adult in good health.

The chain recombines TRBV19 with TRBJ2-7, with a tentative D call TRBD2 (5 bases). CDR1 is LNHDA and CDR2 is SQIVND in the germline V gene (reference sequence). This CDR3 is 14 amino acids long. V gave up 6 bases and J gave up 7 bases, with 19 bases separating them. The CDR3 DNA follows: TGTGCCAGTAGGGGAGACTTGGGAGTTCGGGAGCAGTACTTC. Its protein product is CASRGDLGVREQYF.

This chain joins TRBV11-3 and TRBJ2-1, with 8 bases fitting TRBD2. Trimming took 9 bases from V and 0 from J; bases not matched to a gene: 10. The germline V gene has CDR1 SGHNT and CDR2 YENEEA. This CDR3 is 16 amino acids long. CDR3 region: CASSAGTRSSYNEQFF. CDR3 nucleotide sequence: TGTGCCAGTAGCGCCGGGACTAGGAGCTCCTACAATGAGCAGTTCTTC.